These T cell receptor beta chains were read from a single sample in a study of T cell responses to AZD1222 COVID-19 vaccine. Sequencing was performed with immunoSEQ multiplex PCR; in TCRdb, only in-frame clones are kept and a portion is missing. The repertoire holds some 80,000 clones, with 88% as singletons. The sample was peripheral blood, taken 28 days after the second dose of the MenACWY control vaccine. The receptors originated from an adult who received the MenACWY meningococcal vaccine as a control. Each CDR3 is given with its conserved first and last residue. Each record gives: J gene, V gene, CDR3 protein.

j_gene: TRBJ1-4; v_gene: TRBV4-2; CDR3aa: CASSQDRPGQGIGEKLFF
j_gene: TRBJ1-5; v_gene: TRBV6-1; CDR3aa: CASSETLPGGPAQHF
j_gene: TRBJ1-4; v_gene: TRBV7-9; CDR3aa: CASSFYIAGGGEKLFF
j_gene: TRBJ1-4; v_gene: TRBV27; CDR3aa: CASARTGAPANEKLFF
j_gene: TRBJ1-1; v_gene: TRBV5-6; CDR3aa: CASSFPTGNTEAFF
j_gene: TRBJ1-1; v_gene: TRBV5-1; CDR3aa: CASRREGVNTEAFF
j_gene: TRBJ2-1; v_gene: TRBV5-1; CDR3aa: CASSLAGTKTDEQFF
j_gene: TRBJ2-3; v_gene: TRBV11-3; CDR3aa: CASSLTGDAQYF
j_gene: TRBJ1-1; v_gene: TRBV18; CDR3aa: CASSPTGQGGSEAFF
j_gene: TRBJ2-5; v_gene: TRBV7-9; CDR3aa: CASSLVGGPQETQYF
j_gene: TRBJ1-2; v_gene: TRBV5-6; CDR3aa: CASSTGTGAGYTF
j_gene: TRBJ2-7; v_gene: TRBV5-1; CDR3aa: CASSADRAELGQYF
j_gene: TRBJ2-5; v_gene: TRBV7-2; CDR3aa: CASSLNGGDHQETQYF
j_gene: TRBJ1-1; v_gene: TRBV6-5; CDR3aa: CASSYSPDATEAFF
j_gene: TRBJ2-3; v_gene: TRBV10-3; CDR3aa: CAIMALAGGADTQYF
j_gene: TRBJ1-2; v_gene: TRBV7-9; CDR3aa: CASSLGITDRVNNYGYTF
j_gene: TRBJ1-1; v_gene: TRBV7-2; CDR3aa: CASSSNAGTAGTEAFF
j_gene: TRBJ1-5; v_gene: TRBV3-1/TRBV3-2; CDR3aa: CASSLAGQPQHF
j_gene: TRBJ2-5; v_gene: TRBV18; CDR3aa: CASSLGSGETQYF
j_gene: TRBJ2-2; v_gene: TRBV19; CDR3aa: CASKRQGSNTGELFF
j_gene: TRBJ1-2; v_gene: TRBV7-9; CDR3aa: CASSPGQPYGYTF
j_gene: TRBJ1-6; v_gene: TRBV19; CDR3aa: CASSITGADSPLHF
j_gene: TRBJ2-5; v_gene: TRBV11-1; CDR3aa: CASSLQGSQETQYF
j_gene: TRBJ2-1; v_gene: TRBV21-1; CDR3aa: CATTPGRDYNEQFF
j_gene: TRBJ1-2; v_gene: TRBV5-1; CDR3aa: CASSLDGDYGYTF
j_gene: TRBJ1-1; v_gene: TRBV5-6; CDR3aa: CASSLSTNTEAFF
j_gene: TRBJ2-5; v_gene: TRBV5-4; CDR3aa: CASSPGGQTTQETQYF